These 4 T cell receptor beta chains were sequenced from one sample in a study of blood T cells in healthy people across ages. It was with a sample-barcoded 5' primer and a J-beta primer mix that a second PCR of roughly 7 to 12 cycles was run. MiXCR was run by TCRdb on the 5' RACE reads, yielding one entry per CDR3 protein. The table shows about 1.5 million distinct CDR3 sequences, with approximately 43% occurring only once. The sequencing sample was made of blood. Receptors originate from a woman aged 18-29 years in good health.

A few counts support this clonotype. This chain uses TRBV3-1 with TRBJ1-1; no firm D call. Germline values: CDR1 LGHDT, CDR2 YNNKEL (reference sequence). The V and J ends lost 0 bases and 2 bases respectively, with 1 base between them. CDR3 length: 12 residues. CDR3 coding DNA: TGTGCCAGCAGCCAAGACAACACTGAAGCTTTCTTT. The encoded protein is CASSQDNTEAFF.

This clonotype was detected ten times or more. CDR3 sequence: CASSLAEEQFF. DNA of the CDR3: TGTGCCAGCAGCCTTGCGGAAGAGCAGTTCTTC. The V gene is TRBV7-2, the J gene TRBJ2-1; unclear D gene. CDR1 SGHTA and CDR2 FQGNSA come from the germline V gene. Trimming cost V 5 bases and J 10 bases, with 9 bases left between them. The CDR3 spans 11 residues.

The rearrangement links TRBV10-1 to TRBJ1-2; the match to TRBD1 covers 8 bases. V lost 8 bases to trimming and J lost 5 bases; unmatched junction nucleotides: 16. This CDR3 comprises 16 residues. The V gene's germline CDR1 is WNHNN and CDR2 SYGVQD (reference sequence). CDR3 nucleotide sequence: TGCGCCAGCCAAGTTCTATTGGACAGGGAGAGATATGGCTACACCTTC. Its translation is CASQVLLDRERYGYTF.

The chain recombines TRBV4-1 with TRBJ2-1; TRBD2 agrees at 8 bases. Looked up from germline, CDR1 is MGHRA and CDR2 is YSYEKL. The CDR3 totals 17 residues. J gave up 0 bases and V 1 base, and 5 bases lay outside the gene matches. CDR3 nucleotides: TGCGCCAGCAGCCAAGGGGCCGGGACTAGCTCCTACAATGAGCAGTTCTTC. Protein sequence: CASSQGAGTSSYNEQFF.